These 31 T cell receptor beta chains were all obtained from the same sample, sequenced in a study of T-cell memory formation after mild COVID-19. Each CDR3 protein is one row after TCRdb ran MiXCR on the 5' RACE reads. This table has roughly 560,000 distinct CDR3 sequences, roughly 21% appearing once. Sequencing input: PBMCs or a T cell subset sorted from them (not recorded which). The receptors derive from an adult woman who had mild COVID-19 (a few samples of this study predate the infection). Cell type and time point are not known.

The DNA of the CDR3 is TGTGCCAGCTCACCCTGGACAGGGCCCTCTTCTGGGGCCAACGTCCTGACTTTC. Translated: CASSPWTGPSSGANVLTF. This rearrangement joins TRBV18 to TRBJ2-6, with 8 positions matching TRBD1. J lost 1 base, V lost 3 bases, and 8 bases had no gene match. Germline-derived CDR1 and CDR2 are KGHSH and LQKENI. The CDR3 covers 18 residues.

This clonotype was seen only a few times. J is TRBJ1-2 and V is TRBV6-4; D may be TRBD1 (6 bases). Trimming removed 0 bases from V and 4 bases from J, with 12 bases in between. CDR3 length: 15 amino acids. Germline V gives CDR1 MRHNA, CDR2 SNTAGT. The CDR3 coding sequence is TGTGCCAGCAGTGACTCTCCAGACAGGATCTATGGCTACACCTTC. Translating gives CASSDSPDRIYGYTF.

This clonotype was detected many times. The rearrangement joins TRBV14 to TRBJ1-5, with a weak D call TRBD1 (5 bases). The CDR3 totals 15 residues. Germline V gene lookup returns CDR1 SGHDN and CDR2 FVKESK. V was trimmed by 5 bases and J by 1 base, leaving 12 bases between them. The DNA for the CDR3 is TGTGCCAGCAGCACGGACACGAGAAGCAATCAGCCCCAGCATTTT. Its protein is CASSTDTRSNQPQHF. The full variable domain, with the rest looked up from reference TRBV14 and TRBJ1-5, is EAGVTQFPSHSVIEKGQTVTLRCDPISGHDNLYWYRRVMGKEIKFLLHFVKESKQDESGMPNNRFLAERTGGTYSTLKVQPAELEDSGVYFCASSTDTRSNQPQHFGDGTRLSIL.

This clonotype was counted only a few times. V is TRBV3-1 and J is TRBJ2-5, with 9 bases identical to TRBD1. Germline V lookup: CDR1 LGHDT, CDR2 YNNKEL (reference sequence). CDR3 length equals 16 residues. With 3 bases clipped from V and 6 bases from J, the junction kept 11 bases outside the gene matches. CDR3 sequence (DNA): TGTGCCAGCAGCCAGGACGGGACAGGGTTCCGGAAGACCCAGTACTTC. Amino acids: CASSQDGTGFRKTQYF.

Only a few counts were recorded for this clonotype. The chain employs TRBV10-3 and TRBJ2-5; possible D gene TRBD1, 5 bases. Germline values: CDR1 ENHRY, CDR2 SYGVKD. Trimming removed 2 bases at V and 3 bases at J, with 10 bases between. The CDR3 has 14 amino acids. CDR3 nucleotide sequence: TGTGCCATCAGTGAGGCAGACAGAGAAGAGACCCAGTACTTC. Translated, it gives CAISEADREETQYF.

This clonotype was seen more than once but under ten times. The V call is TRBV24-1, the J call TRBJ2-2, with D maybe TRBD1 (6 bases). Trimming cost V 4 bases and J 2 bases, with 16 bases left between them. Germline lookup yields CDR1 KGHDR and CDR2 SFDVKD. CDR3 size: 17 residues. This chain's CDR3 is CATSETGTHSNTGELFF. CDR3 DNA: TGTGCCACCAGTGAAACCGGGACACACTCAAACACCGGGGAGCTGTTTTTT.

Only a few counts were recorded for this clonotype. The gene calls are TRBV11-2 and TRBJ2-1; D call uncertain. In germline, CDR1 is SGHAT, CDR2 FQNNGV. The CDR3 length is 15 residues. Deletions cut 5 bases from V and 3 bases from J, with 14 bases between. CDR3 DNA sequence: TGTGCCAGCAGCCCCTTCCTGGCTAACTACAATGAGCAGTTCTTC. It is translated as CASSPFLANYNEQFF.

The chain links TRBV12-3 or TRBV12-4 to TRBJ2-2; no clear D. The CDR3 loop spans 11 amino acids. The germline V and J ends were trimmed by 7 bases and 3 bases, with 3 bases remaining between them. This CDR3 reads CASKDTGELFF. The CDR3 nucleotides read TGTGCCAGCAAAGACACCGGGGAGCTGTTTTTT.

This clonotype has only a few counts. V gene TRBV15 combines with J gene TRBJ2-5; D ambiguous. Germline V gene lookup returns CDR1 LNHNV and CDR2 YYDKDF (reference sequence). This CDR3 has 15 amino acids. Between the trimmed V and J ends, which lost 4 bases and 5 bases, there was a span of 17 bases. CDR3 in DNA: TGTGCCACCAGCACAGATGTTACCCCAGCTGAGACCCAGTACTTC. Its protein product is CATSTDVTPAETQYF.

This clonotype has just a few counts. The chain uses TRBV13 and TRBJ2-7, with TRBD2 identical over 8 bases. The germline V gene has CDR1 PRHDT and CDR2 FYEKMQ (reference sequence). Losses at the gene ends were 5 bases for V and 2 bases for J; bases not matched to a gene: 8. CDR3 length: 15 residues. The CDR3: CASSPRLAQTYEQYF. In DNA, the CDR3 is TGTGCCAGCAGCCCACGACTAGCGCAAACCTACGAGCAGTACTTC.

CDR3 nucleotide sequence: TGCAGTGCTAGAGTGTACGGGGACTTCTCCTACAATGAGCAGTTCTTC. Translation: CSARVYGDFSYNEQFF. The J gene is TRBJ2-1, the V gene TRBV20-1; TRBD2 is a possible D gene (6 bases). V gave up 1 base and J gave up 0 bases, with 13 bases separating them. The CDR3 consists of 16 residues. Germline V gene sequence: CDR1 DFQATT, CDR2 SNEGSKA (reference sequence).

Only a few counts were recorded for this clonotype. The chain employs TRBV27 and TRBJ1-1, with D perhaps matching TRBD1 (5 bases). V lost 3 bases and J 3 bases, leaving 11 bases between the germline ends. CDR3 length: 14 residues. The germline CDR1 and CDR2 sequences are MNHEY and SMNVEV (reference sequence). The CDR3 spells CASSFRGYDTEAFF. The DNA for the CDR3 is TGTGCCAGCAGTTTTAGGGGATACGACACTGAAGCTTTCTTT.

The V call is TRBV7-8, the J call TRBJ2-5, with D perhaps matching TRBD1 (6 bases). Germline CDR1 and CDR2: SGHVS and FQNEAQ. V lost 1 base to trimming and J lost 5 bases, with 11 bases between them. The CDR3 is 14 residues long. The CDR3 DNA is TGTGCCAGCAGCTTAGAGTGGGGGCCTGAGACCCAGTACTTC. It yields the protein CASSLEWGPETQYF.

This clonotype appeared a few times. CDR3 amino acids: CASSYSSGGMGETQYF. DNA for the CDR3: TGTGCCAGCAGTTACTCCTCAGGGGGCATGGGAGAGACCCAGTACTTC. The chain links TRBV6-5 to TRBJ2-5; TRBD1 matches 8 bases. The CDR3 loop spans 16 amino acids. Per the germline V gene, CDR1 is MNHEY and CDR2 is SVGAGI. The V gene end was trimmed by 0 bases and the J gene end by 4 bases; junction bases not matched to a gene: 7.

This clonotype was seen a few times. The V gene is TRBV4-1, the J gene TRBJ1-2; a possible D gene is TRBD1 (6 bases). Trimming shortened V by 4 bases and J by 3 bases, and 18 bases separated the two germline ends. The CDR3 contains 16 residues. The germline V gene has CDR1 MGHRA and CDR2 YSYEKL. The CDR3 loop reads CASSLRGGGGHYGYTF. In DNA form, the CDR3 reads TGCGCCAGCAGCCTCCGAGGGGGAGGGGGTCACTATGGCTACACCTTC.

V usage is TRBV9 and J usage is TRBJ1-4; D not certain. Germline V CDR1 and CDR2: SGDLS, YYNGEE. This CDR3 has 15 amino acids. Trimming removed 0 bases from V and 8 bases from J, with 14 bases in between. The CDR3 DNA follows: TGTGCCAGCAGCGTAGCGGGGTTCCCGGGGGAAAAACTGTTTTTT. Translated, it gives CASSVAGFPGEKLFF.

The V gene is TRBV13, the J gene TRBJ1-5, with D possibly matching TRBD1 (5 bases). Germline CDR1 is PRHDT and CDR2 is FYEKMQ (reference sequence). V was trimmed by 5 bases and J by 2 bases, leaving 10 bases between them. The CDR3 sequence is 14 residues long. Here the CDR3 DNA reads TGTGCCAGCAGCCATCGAGGGGGCAATCAGCCCCAGCATTTT. Translated: CASSHRGGNQPQHF.

V usage is TRBV9 and J usage is TRBJ1-2; TRBD1 aligns across 7 bases. V shed 3 bases and J 1 base; nucleotides not matched to a gene: 6. From germline, CDR1 is SGDLS and CDR2 YYNGEE. This CDR3 contains 15 residues. CDR3: CASSARQGVNYGYTF. CDR3 nucleotides: TGTGCCAGCAGCGCTAGGCAGGGGGTTAACTATGGCTACACCTTC.

This clonotype has only a few counts. The chain couples TRBV20-1 to TRBJ2-3, with D hard to call. With 0 bases removed from V and 3 bases from J, the gap between germline ends came to 7 bases. This CDR3 is built from 13 residues. Germline lookup yields CDR1 DFQATT and CDR2 SNEGSKA (reference sequence). The CDR3 region is CSARDLGTDTQYF. The CDR3 nucleotides are TGCAGTGCTAGAGATTTGGGGACAGATACGCAGTATTTT.

The chain carries TRBV18 and TRBJ2-1, with D maybe TRBD2 (5 bases). The CDR3 totals 13 residues. CDR1 and CDR2 (germline): KGHSH, LQKENI. The V gene lost 0 bases and the J gene lost 8 bases, with 8 bases spanning the gap. CDR3: CASSPPDGDEQFF. CDR3 coding DNA: TGTGCCAGCTCACCACCCGACGGGGATGAGCAGTTCTTC.

This clonotype was seen at least ten times. The chain couples TRBV4-2 to TRBJ2-1; possibly TRBD1 for D (5 bases). V was cut by 6 bases and J by 0 bases, with 9 bases left in between. This CDR3 region has 14 residues. Germline V gene data show CDR1 as LGHNA and CDR2 as YNFKEQ. Written as DNA, the CDR3 is TGTGCCAGCAGTGGTGGGGCCTCCTACAATGAGCAGTTCTTC. Translated: CASSGGASYNEQFF.

In this sample, this clonotype turned up a few times. The V call is TRBV12-3 or TRBV12-4, the J call TRBJ2-7; 7 bases align to TRBD2. V shed 5 bases and J 2 bases; nucleotides not matched to a gene: 9. The CDR3 is made up of 15 amino acids. The CDR3 region has the DNA TGTGCCAGCAGTCTCCTGACTAGCCGCCCCTACGAGCAGTACTTC. This codes for CASSLLTSRPYEQYF.

This clonotype was detected only a few times. The chain has TRBV29-1 and TRBJ2-3, with D tentatively TRBD1 or TRBD2 (5 bases each). The CDR3 length is 14 residues. The V gene's germline CDR1 is SQVTM and CDR2 ANQGSEA. Trimming took off 6 bases at V and 2 bases at J, with 15 bases between the two ends. CDR3 sequence: CSVFGDPHTDTQYF. The CDR3 DNA is TGCAGCGTCTTCGGGGACCCCCACACAGATACGCAGTATTTT.

The rearrangement joins TRBV15 to TRBJ2-3, with TRBD2 matching 8 bases. Germline CDR1 LNHNV, CDR2 YYDKDF (reference sequence). The CDR3 covers 16 residues. V lost 1 base, J lost 6 bases, and 9 bases stayed unmatched. The CDR3 reads CATSRAAGDGADTQYF. The CDR3 nucleotides are TGTGCCACCAGCAGAGCAGCGGGGGATGGAGCGGATACGCAGTATTTT. Combining the CDR3 with reference TRBV15 and TRBJ2-3 gives the whole variable domain DAMVIQNPRYQVTQFGKPVTLSCSQTLNHNVMYWYQQKSSQAPKLLFHYYDKDFNNEADTPDNFQSRRPNTSFCFLDIRSPGLGDTAMYLCATSRAAGDGADTQYFGPGTRLTVL.

As to this clonotype: The junction and the germline gene differ at one end; a read error may be behind it. This chain connects TRBV6-2 or TRBV6-3 to TRBJ2-7; possibly TRBD2 for D (6 bases). The germline V gene encodes CDR1 MNHEY and CDR2 SVGEGT. The CDR3 sequence is 14 residues long. The DNA for the CDR3 is TGTGCCAGCACTTACGGGGGAGTATCCTACGAGCAGTACTTC. The encoded protein is CASTYGGVSYEQYF.

This clonotype was seen more than once but under ten times. V usage is TRBV15 and J usage is TRBJ1-5; D gene uncertain. CDR3 length: 14 amino acids. The V end lost 6 bases, the J end lost 1 base, and 10 bases lay between the germline ends. The V gene's germline CDR1 is LNHNV and CDR2 YYDKDF (reference sequence). CDR3 sequence: CATSLMGSNQPQHF. DNA for the CDR3: TGTGCCACCAGTCTAATGGGGAGCAATCAGCCCCAGCATTTT.

In its sample, this clonotype was seen many times. V is TRBV21-1 and J is TRBJ2-7; whether TRBD1, the table's D call, matches the DNA was not checked. TRBV21-1 is designated a pseudogene. The CDR3 has 16 amino acids. The CDR3 reads CATQGGHLLTSYEQYF. DNA of the CDR3: TGTGCCACCCAAGGGGGCCACCTTTTGACCTCCTACGAGCAGTACTTC.

This chain links TRBV28 with TRBJ2-5; D is possibly TRBD2 (7 bases). CDR1 and CDR2 from the germline V gene are MDHEN and SYDVKM. This CDR3 contains 13 residues. Between the trimmed V and J ends, which lost 8 bases and 7 bases, there was a span of 17 bases. The CDR3 spells CASSLREGGTQYF. Written as DNA, the CDR3 is TGTGCCAGCTCGTTAAGGGAGGGGGGGACCCAGTACTTC.

A few counts support this clonotype. The rearrangement joins TRBV20-1 to TRBJ2-2, with 7 bases lining up with TRBD2. The CDR3 sequence is 14 residues long. The V gene end was trimmed by 5 bases and the J gene end by 4 bases; junction bases not matched to a gene: 7. Germline V gene sequence: CDR1 DFQATT, CDR2 SNEGSKA (reference sequence). The CDR3 DNA reads TGCAGTGCTGCGGGGACTACGACCACCGGGGAGCTGTTTTTT. Amino acids: CSAAGTTTTGELFF.

This sequence joins TRBV4-1 and TRBJ1-1, with D perhaps TRBD1 (5 bases). The CDR3 runs to 15 residues. V dropped 2 bases and J dropped 5 bases, with 15 bases sitting between them. Germline CDR1 reads MGHRA; CDR2 reads YSYEKL. The CDR3 DNA sequence: TGCGCCAGCAGCCAACACGGCAGGGTAAATACTGAAGCTTTCTTT. As protein: CASSQHGRVNTEAFF.

This clonotype has more than one count but fewer than ten. This chain uses TRBV19 with TRBJ2-7, with TRBD1 matching 8 bases. The ends lost 5 bases at V and 3 bases at J; junction bases unmatched: 9. The CDR3 contains 15 residues. Germline V gene sequence: CDR1 LNHDA, CDR2 SQIVND (reference sequence). The CDR3 bases are TGTGCCAGTAGTTTCGTCCGGGACAGGTTCTACGAGCAGTACTTC. Its translation is CASSFVRDRFYEQYF.